A single sample gave rise to the 22 T cell receptor beta chains below, sequenced in a study of T cell responses to AZD1222 COVID-19 vaccine. Clones were read by immunoSEQ multiplex PCR, and TCRdb kept only the in-frame ones, dropping some. This sample carries some 150,000 clones, approximately 90% of them seen once, and the ten largest clones take 3.5% to 5.5%. Sequenced here: peripheral blood, sampled 28 days after the second dose of the MenACWY control vaccine. These receptors all stem from an adult who received the MenACWY meningococcal vaccine as a control.

The genes are TRBV28 and TRBJ1-4, with D possibly being TRBD1 (5 bases). CDR3 size: 14 residues. CDR1 and CDR2 from the germline V gene are MDHEN and SYDVKM. The ends were cut back, 5 bases at V and 10 bases at J, with 17 bases in the middle. The DNA of the CDR3 is TGTGCCAGCAGTACATGGGACTCAGGTGGAAAACTGTTTTTT. Encoded protein: CASSTWDSGGKLFF.

The genes are TRBV19 and TRBJ1-5; tentatively, D is TRBD1 (5 bases). The V gene lost 6 bases and the J gene lost 3 bases, with 9 bases spanning the gap. CDR1 is LNHDA and CDR2 is SQIVND in the germline V gene (reference sequence). This CDR3 has 13 residues. CDR3 bases: TGTGCCAGTAGCCCGACAGTCAATCAGCCCCAGCATTTT. The encoded protein is CASSPTVNQPQHF.

The chain recombines TRBV27 with TRBJ2-7, with 10 bases that match TRBD2. The J segment lost 4 bases and the V segment lost 5 bases, leaving 5 bases of the junction unmatched. The germline V gene encodes CDR1 MNHEY and CDR2 SMNVEV (reference sequence). The CDR3 loop spans 14 amino acids. Here the CDR3 reads CASSPRTSGYEQYF. DNA for the CDR3: TGTGCCAGCAGTCCGCGGACTAGCGGATACGAGCAGTACTTC.

V is TRBV27 and J is TRBJ2-5; maybe TRBD2 (5 bases). The CDR3 spans 16 residues. Germline V CDR1 and CDR2: MNHEY, SMNVEV (reference sequence). The V and J ends lost 2 bases and 5 bases respectively, with 18 bases between them. CDR3: CASSLDGTPTGETQYF. For the CDR3, the DNA is TGTGCCAGCAGTTTAGACGGCACTCCTACGGGGGAGACCCAGTACTTC.

The chain carries TRBV28 and TRBJ1-5, with D hard to call. Germline V CDR1 and CDR2: MDHEN, SYDVKM. This CDR3 is 17 amino acids long. V lost 3 bases and J lost 0, with 15 bases in between. CDR3 protein: CASSFYSLENSNQPQHF. The DNA of the CDR3 is TGTGCCAGCAGTTTTTATTCTCTAGAAAATAGCAATCAGCCCCAGCATTTT.

The chain carries TRBV7-9 and TRBJ1-5, with a tentative D call TRBD1 (5 bases). The CDR3 runs 17 residues. Germline V gene lookup returns CDR1 SEHNR and CDR2 FQNEAQ (reference sequence). The ends were cut back, 0 bases at V and 0 bases at J, with 12 bases in the middle. CDR3 nucleotide sequence: TGTGCCAGCAGCTTAGCAGGGGAACTCAATAGCAATCAGCCCCAGCATTTT. Residues: CASSLAGELNSNQPQHF. The full variable domain, with the rest looked up from reference TRBV7-9 and TRBJ1-5, is DTGVSQNPRHKITKRGQNVTFRCDPISEHNRLYWYRQTLGQGPEFLTYFQNEAQLEKSRLLSDRFSAERPKGSFSTLEIQRTEQGDSAMYLCASSLAGELNSNQPQHFGDGTRLSIL.

In its sample, this clone was seen a few times. This rearrangement joins TRBV29-1 to TRBJ1-5; 9 bases fit TRBD1. CDR3 length: 13 residues. The V gene end was trimmed by 6 bases and the J gene end by 7 bases; junction bases not matched to a gene: 7. The germline V gene has CDR1 SQVTM and CDR2 ANQGSEA. CDR3 DNA sequence: TGCAGCGTAGAGGGACAGGGCGGGCAGCCCCAGCATTTT. Its protein product is CSVEGQGGQPQHF.

This chain links TRBV29-1 with TRBJ1-1; 8 nucleotides agree with TRBD1. V dropped 4 bases and J dropped 5; count of bases not matched to a gene: 6. Germline V CDR1 and CDR2: SQVTM, ANQGSEA. The CDR3 is made up of 13 amino acids. CDR3 sequence (DNA): TGCAGCGTTGCAGGGAGACAGGGGACTGAAGCTTTCTTT. It yields the protein CSVAGRQGTEAFF.

The chain employs TRBV7-3 and TRBJ2-2; TRBD2 aligns across 10 bases. CDR1 and CDR2 (germline): SGHTA, FQGTGA. CDR3 length: 15 residues. The ends lost 5 bases at V and 0 bases at J; junction bases unmatched: 0. CDR3 DNA: TGTGCCAGCAGCCTAGCGGGGGCGAACACCGGGGAGCTGTTTTTT. Translated, it gives CASSLAGANTGELFF.

The chain links TRBV12-3 or TRBV12-4 to TRBJ2-1; D ambiguous. CDR3 size: 12 residues. The germline V and J ends were trimmed by 3 bases and 7 bases, with 7 bases remaining between them. The CDR3 protein is CASSFGGNEQFF. The CDR3 nucleotides read TGTGCCAGCAGTTTTGGTGGGAATGAGCAGTTCTTC.

The rearrangement links TRBV6-6 to TRBJ2-7; D is unresolved. The length of the CDR3 is 13 residues. CDR1 and CDR2 (germline): MNHNY, SVGAGI (reference sequence). V was shortened by 7 bases and J by 6 bases, with 16 bases between the two germline ends. This CDR3 is CASTPFSPGEQYF. The CDR3 coding sequence is TGTGCCAGCACCCCCTTTAGCCCCGGCGAGCAGTACTTC.

The chain has TRBV25-1 and TRBJ2-7; D unclear. The germline CDR1 and CDR2 sequences are MGHDK and SYGVNS. Trimming shortened V by 2 bases and J by 3 bases, and 14 bases separated the two germline ends. This CDR3 spans 15 amino acids. CDR3: CASSEAPGGGYEQYF. The CDR3 nucleotides are TGTGCCAGCAGTGAAGCCCCAGGCGGCGGCTACGAGCAGTACTTC.

The rearrangement joins TRBV28 to TRBJ1-5; D ambiguous. Germline assignment: CDR1 MDHEN and CDR2 SYDVKM. CDR3 size: 12 residues. Trimming shortened V by 3 bases and J by 7 bases, and 7 bases separated the two germline ends. The CDR3 loop is CASSLSEQPQHF. The CDR3, as DNA: TGTGCCAGCAGTTTGTCGGAGCAGCCCCAGCATTTT.

The chain carries TRBV5-8 and TRBJ2-1, with D maybe TRBD2 (5 bases). The germline gives CDR1 SGHTS, CDR2 YDEGEE. V shed 0 bases and J shed 2 bases, with 21 bases lying between them. This CDR3 has 19 residues. The CDR3: CASSLGGIWHSSAYNEQFF. DNA of the CDR3: TGTGCCAGCAGCTTGGGAGGGATATGGCACTCCAGCGCCTACAATGAGCAGTTCTTC.

The CDR3 protein is CASSIGTSGRGNEQFF. In DNA form, the CDR3 reads TGTGCCAGCAGTATCGGGACTAGCGGGAGGGGGAATGAGCAGTTCTTC. The J gene is TRBJ2-1, the V gene TRBV27; TRBD2 agrees at 16 bases. This CDR3 region has 16 residues. The V segment lost 5 bases and the J segment 7 bases; nucleotides outside the gene matches: 5. Germline loops: CDR1 MNHEY, CDR2 SMNVEV (reference sequence).

The V call is TRBV18, the J call TRBJ2-7, with TRBD2 matching 7 bases. The CDR3 consists of 17 residues. V trimming: 1 base; J trimming: 3 bases; junction bases outside the gene matches: 12. Germline lookup yields CDR1 KGHSH and CDR2 LQKENI. This chain's CDR3 is CASSPRIRGGTHYEQYF. In DNA, the CDR3 is TGTGCCAGCTCACCACGAATTCGGGGAGGGACCCACTACGAGCAGTACTTC. The whole variable domain, filled in from reference TRBV18 and TRBJ2-7, reads NAGVMQNPRHLVRRRGQEARLRCSPMKGHSHVYWYRQLPEEGLKFMVYLQKENIIDESGMPKERFSAEFPKEGPSILRIQQVVRGDSAAYFCASSPRIRGGTHYEQYFGPGTRLTVT.

The V and J genes are TRBV29-1 and TRBJ2-7, with D possibly matching TRBD2 (6 bases). Germline CDR1 SQVTM, CDR2 ANQGSEA. V was trimmed by 1 base and J by 6 bases, leaving 7 bases between them. The CDR3 runs 11 residues. The CDR3 bases are TGCAGCGTTGAAGGGCGGGGCGAGCAGTACTTC. This sequence encodes CSVEGRGEQYF.

This chain links TRBV28 with TRBJ2-3; 7 nucleotides align to TRBD2. V lost 9 bases, J lost 6 bases, and 6 bases stayed unmatched. The CDR3 consists of 12 residues. The germline gives CDR1 MDHEN, CDR2 SYDVKM. The CDR3, as DNA: TGTGCCAGAGCCGGGGGGTGGGATACGCAGTATTTT. Protein: CARAGGWDTQYF. Looking up the rest from reference TRBV28 and TRBJ2-3 gives the full variable domain: DVKVTQSSRYLVKRTGEKVFLECVQDMDHENMFWYRQDPGLGLRLIYFSYDVKMKEKGDIPEGYSVSREKKERFSLILESASTNQTSMYLCARAGGWDTQYFGPGTRLTVL.

The chain has TRBV13 and TRBJ1-1, with TRBD1 identical over 10 bases. In germline, CDR1 is PRHDT, CDR2 FYEKMQ (reference sequence). This CDR3 spans 17 amino acids. V shed 5 bases, J shed 1 base, and the junction held 10 bases outside the gene matches. This CDR3 is CASSDTRDRGTNTEAFF. CDR3 DNA: TGTGCCAGCAGCGACACCCGGGACAGGGGAACGAACACTGAAGCTTTCTTT.

This clone turned up a few times. The J gene is TRBJ1-5, the V gene TRBV9; D ambiguous. CDR1 and CDR2 from the germline V gene are SGDLS and YYNGEE. The CDR3 covers 13 residues. V was pared by 4 bases and J by 7 bases, with 12 bases between. CDR3 in DNA: TGTGCCAGCAGCCACAATGTCGAACAGCCCCAGCATTTT. Its translation is CASSHNVEQPQHF.

This chain connects TRBV7-2 to TRBJ2-7; TRBD2 might be the D (7 bases). The CDR3 has 17 residues. The germline CDR1 and CDR2 sequences are SGHTA and FQGNSA. V lost 2 bases and J 0 bases, leaving 17 bases between the germline ends. The CDR3 coding sequence is TGTGCCAGCAGCTTAAAGGAGGGGGGGTACCACTCCTACGAGCAGTACTTC. Translation gives CASSLKEGGYHSYEQYF.

CDR3 coding DNA: TGTGCCAGCAGCGGGCGGTTGGGCTACGAGCAGTACTTC. The encoded protein is CASSGRLGYEQYF. The gene calls are TRBV28 and TRBJ2-7; D ambiguous. The CDR3 spans 13 residues. Trimming shortened V by 6 bases and J by 3 bases, and 12 bases separated the two germline ends. Germline V gives CDR1 MDHEN, CDR2 SYDVKM. The full variable domain, in which reference TRBV28 and TRBJ2-7 provide the parts outside the CDR3, is DVKVTQSSRYLVKRTGEKVFLECVQDMDHENMFWYRQDPGLGLRLIYFSYDVKMKEKGDIPEGYSVSREKKERFSLILESASTNQTSMYLCASSGRLGYEQYFGPGTRLTVT.